This entry features one TCR beta chain sequence. Antigen specificity is unknown. Researchers report immunoSEQ v3.0 was run at survey level. Clones were read by immunoSEQ multiplex PCR, and TCRdb kept only the in-frame ones, dropping some. The sample records about 11,000 clones, about 89% being singletons. The samples, holding 1-10 million cryopreserved PBMC, were thawed before DNA extraction was carried out. The CDR3 contains 17 residues. V was trimmed by 0 bases and J by 3 bases, leaving 14 bases between them. The germline V gene encodes CDR1 SGHAT and CDR2 FQNNGV. The source of the sample is a study of long-term antiretroviral therapy in people with HIV. Study-level points and caveats: ART adherence, viral resistance and therapy changes went unrecorded.

Sequences were derived from unsorted PBMCs, sampled 0.2 years before starting antiretroviral therapy. The TCR comes from a woman between 40 and 50 years old with HIV. The J gene is TRBJ2-2, the V gene TRBV11-2; a weak D match, TRBD2 (6 bases). The CDR3, as DNA: TGTGCCAGCAGCTTAGATTGGCGGTCGGGGGACACCGGGGAGCTGTTTTTT. This codes for CASSLDWRSGDTGELFF.